This record concerns one TCR beta chain sequence. The data were obtained in a study of T-cell reconstitution after alpha-beta-depleted transplantation in children. TCRbeta library preparation incorporated unique molecular identifiers. One entry per CDR3 protein results from TCRdb running MiXCR on the PCR reads. The sample contains about 500,000 distinct CDR3 sequences, approximately 29% of which appear only once. The CDR3 sequence is 16 residues long. CDR1 is SGHTA, CDR2 FQGNSA, per germline. V lost 1 base to trimming and J lost 5 bases; unmatched junction nucleotides: 6. The sample was PBMCs from the stem cell graft donor, taken from the stem cell graft. The receptor was isolated from a human donor who donated a stem cell graft to a child with aplastic anemia. The rearrangement uses TRBV7-2 and TRBJ2-2, with 8 bases aligning to TRBD2. CDR3 nucleotides: TGTGCCAGCAGCTTAGAACCCGGGAGGGTAACCGGGGAGCTGTTTTTT. Translating it yields CASSLEPGRVTGELFF.